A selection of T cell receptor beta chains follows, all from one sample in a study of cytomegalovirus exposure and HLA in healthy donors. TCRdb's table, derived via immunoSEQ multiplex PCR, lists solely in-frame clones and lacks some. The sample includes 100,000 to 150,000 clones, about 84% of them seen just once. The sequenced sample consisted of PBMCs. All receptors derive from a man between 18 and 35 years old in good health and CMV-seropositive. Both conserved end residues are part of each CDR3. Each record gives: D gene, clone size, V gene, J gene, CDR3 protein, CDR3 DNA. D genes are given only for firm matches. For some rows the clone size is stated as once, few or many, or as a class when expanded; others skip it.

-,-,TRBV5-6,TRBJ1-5,CASSLWGDSNQPQHF,TGTGCCAGCAGCTTGTGGGGGGATAGCAATCAGCCCCAGCATTTT
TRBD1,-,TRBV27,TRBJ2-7,CASSLSRTGHHEQYF,TGTGCCAGCAGTTTGTCTCGGACAGGTCACCACGAGCAGTACTTC
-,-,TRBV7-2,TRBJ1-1,CASSFFGSEAFF,TGTGCCAGCAGCTTTTTTGGTAGTGAAGCTTTCTTT
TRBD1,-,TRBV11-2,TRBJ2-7,CASSFARTGDYEQYF,TGTGCCAGCAGCTTCGCCCGGACAGGGGACTACGAGCAGTACTTC
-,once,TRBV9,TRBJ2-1,CASSVIPNIQSEQFF,TGTGCCAGCAGCGTAATCCCAAATATACAGAGTGAGCAGTTCTTC
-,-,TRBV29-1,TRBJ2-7,CSVEDPGSSYEQYF,TGCAGCGTTGAAGATCCCGGGAGCTCCTACGAGCAGTACTTC
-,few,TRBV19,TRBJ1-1,CASSKHGRGALNTEAFF,TGTGCCAGTAGTAAACACGGCCGGGGGGCACTGAACACTGAAGCTTTCTTT
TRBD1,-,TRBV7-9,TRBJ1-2,CASRQGQGANYGYTF,TGTGCCAGCAGACAAGGACAGGGGGCCAACTATGGCTACACCTTC
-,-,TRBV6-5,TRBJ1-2,CASSYSSRGAGGYTF,TGTGCCAGCAGTTACTCTTCCCGGGGGGCGGGTGGCTACACCTTC
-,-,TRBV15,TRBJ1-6,CATSRDSTVAPLHF,TGTGCCACCAGCAGAGATTCGACAGTAGCTCCCCTCCACTTT
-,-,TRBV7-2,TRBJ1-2,CASSHRSYGYTF,TGTGCCAGCAGCCACAGGAGCTATGGCTACACCTTC
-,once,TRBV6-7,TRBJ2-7,CASSYSRAAGKQGSDYEQYF,TGTGCCAGCAGTTACTCGAGGGCCGCGGGAAAACAGGGGAGTGACTACGAGCAGTACTTC
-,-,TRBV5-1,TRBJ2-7,CASSFIPSTGEQYF,TGCGCCAGCAGCTTCATCCCCTCCACGGGCGAGCAGTACTTC
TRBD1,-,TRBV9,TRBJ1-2,CASSAGPTGLDGYTF,TGTGCCAGCAGCGCCGGACCGACAGGGCTTGATGGCTACACCTTC
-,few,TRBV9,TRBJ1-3,CASGGVNSGNTIYF,TGTGCCAGCGGAGGGGTCAACTCTGGAAACACCATATATTTT
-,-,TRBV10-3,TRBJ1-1,CAISERGLGNTEAFF,TGTGCCATCAGTGAGAGGGGGTTGGGGAACACTGAAGCTTTCTTT
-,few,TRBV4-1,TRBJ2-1,CAPQRGNNEQFF,TGCGCCCCTCAGAGGGGGAACAATGAGCAGTTCTTC
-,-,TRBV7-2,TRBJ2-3,CASSSTGTQYF,TGTGCCAGCAGCTCGACAGGAACGCAGTATTTT
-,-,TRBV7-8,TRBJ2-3,CASSFGLLSTYYTDTQYF,TGTGCCAGCAGCTTTGGCCTACTTAGCACCTACTACACAGATACGCAGTATTTT
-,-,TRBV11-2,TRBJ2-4,CASSLGREENIQYF,TGTGCCAGCAGCCTGGGCAGGGAAGAAAACATTCAGTACTTC
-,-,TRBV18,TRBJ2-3,CASSSPQATQYF,TGTGCCAGCTCATCCCCCCAAGCTACGCAGTATTTT
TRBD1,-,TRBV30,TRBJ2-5,CAWSATGGFQETQYF,TGTGCCTGGAGTGCAACAGGGGGCTTCCAAGAGACCCAGTACTTC
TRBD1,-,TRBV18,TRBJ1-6,CASSHRGFSYNSPLHF,TGTGCCAGCTCGCACAGGGGCTTCTCCTATAATTCACCCCTCCACTTT
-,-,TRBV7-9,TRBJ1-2,CASSHKPLNGYTF,TGTGCCAGCAGCCATAAGCCCCTGAATGGCTACACCTTC
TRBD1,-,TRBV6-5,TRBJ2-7,CASRPGQGAYEQYF,TGTGCCAGCAGGCCGGGACAGGGGGCCTACGAGCAGTACTTC
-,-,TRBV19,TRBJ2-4,CASSIAGYIQYF,TGTGCCAGTAGTATAGCGGGGTACATTCAGTACTTC
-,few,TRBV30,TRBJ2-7,CAWGRDMSYEQYF,TGTGCCTGGGGTAGGGACATGTCCTACGAGCAGTACTTC
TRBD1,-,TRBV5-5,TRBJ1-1,CASSFGTGGLDTEAFF,TGTGCCAGCAGCTTCGGAACAGGGGGCTTAGACACTGAAGCTTTCTTT
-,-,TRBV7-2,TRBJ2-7,CASSPTGNHNEQYF,TGTGCCAGCAGCCCCACAGGGAATCACAACGAGCAGTACTTC
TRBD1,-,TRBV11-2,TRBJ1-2,CASSATGVEDYGYTF,TGTGCCAGCAGCGCTACAGGGGTTGAAGACTATGGCTACACCTTC
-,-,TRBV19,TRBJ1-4,CASSPRQASNEKLFF,TGTGCCAGTTCCCCCCGACAAGCCTCTAATGAAAAACTGTTTTTT
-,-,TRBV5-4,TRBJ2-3,CASSLAAGYRSTDTQYF,TGTGCCAGCAGCTTGGCCGCCGGTTACCGGAGCACAGATACGCAGTATTTT
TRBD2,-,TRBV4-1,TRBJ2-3,CASSQSIAGGQDTQYF,TGCGCCAGCAGCCAATCAATAGCGGGGGGGCAAGACACGCAGTATTTT
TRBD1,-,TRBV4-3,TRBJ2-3,CASSQGQGANTQYF,TGCGCCAGCAGCCAAGGACAGGGGGCGAATACGCAGTATTTT
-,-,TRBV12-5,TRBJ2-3,CASASQGFSDTQYF,TGTGCTAGCGCATCACAGGGTTTTTCAGATACGCAGTATTTT
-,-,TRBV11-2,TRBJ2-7,CASSLGSSYEQYF,TGTGCCAGCAGCTTAGGTAGCTCCTACGAGCAGTACTTC
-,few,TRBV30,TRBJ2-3,CAWSGGPGDTQYF,TGTGCCTGGAGCGGGGGACCCGGAGATACGCAGTATTTT
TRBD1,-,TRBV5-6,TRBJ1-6,CASKPNIGQGNPNSPLHF,TGTGCCAGCAAACCAAATATTGGACAGGGCAACCCGAATTCACCCCTCCACTTT
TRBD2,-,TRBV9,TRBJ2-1,CASSVGLAGGDWSDYNEQFF,TGTGCCAGCAGCGTGGGACTAGCGGGGGGGGATTGGTCTGACTACAATGAGCAGTTCTTC
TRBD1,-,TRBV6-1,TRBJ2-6,CASTPGGFGANVLTF,TGTGCCAGCACGCCAGGGGGCTTTGGGGCCAACGTCCTGACTTTC
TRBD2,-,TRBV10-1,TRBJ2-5,CASSPSGVNQETQYF,TGCGCCAGCAGCCCTAGCGGGGTAAACCAAGAGACCCAGTACTTC
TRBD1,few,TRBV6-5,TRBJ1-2,CASSQGQGGGGYTF,TGTGCCAGCAGTCAAGGACAGGGTGGTGGTGGCTACACCTTC